Presented here are 14 T cell receptor beta chains from one specimen sequenced in a study of blood T cell repertoires in COVID-19. The repertoire was sequenced with immunoSEQ multiplex PCR; TCRdb's copy has only in-frame clones and lacks some. The top ten hold over 11% of the sample, which has around 43,000 clones, over 70% seen once. Sequenced: peripheral blood. All receptors come from a human donor in a cohort sampled during active COVID-19.

This clone has a single count. The V gene is TRBV4-3, the J gene TRBJ2-1; unclear D gene. The CDR3 contains 11 residues. The germline V and J ends were trimmed by 8 bases and 4 bases, with 6 bases remaining between them. Germline V gene lookup returns CDR1 LGHNA and CDR2 YSLEER. DNA for the CDR3: TGCGCCAGCGGCTGGTACAATGAGCAGTTCTTC. Translating gives CASGWYNEQFF.

This clone was counted between two and nine times. This CDR3 reads CASSFIAGGWETQYF. The CDR3 region has the DNA TGTGCCAGCAGCTTCATAGCGGGAGGTTGGGAGACCCAGTACTTC. The chain carries TRBV7-2 and TRBJ2-5; 10 bases line up with TRBD2. V trimming: 3 bases; J trimming: 5 bases; junction bases outside the gene matches: 6. The CDR3 consists of 15 residues. Per the germline V gene, CDR1 is SGHTA and CDR2 is FQGNSA.

This sequence joins TRBV6-2 or TRBV6-3 and TRBJ2-3, with D possibly TRBD2 on 6 matching bases. The V end lost 2 bases, the J end lost 2 bases, and 17 bases lay between the germline ends. This CDR3 has 17 residues. CDR1 is MNHEY and CDR2 is SVGEGT in the germline V gene. The CDR3 DNA is TGTGCCAGCAGTTACGACTTTACGGGACTTTCCACAGATACGCAGTATTTT. Translation gives CASSYDFTGLSTDTQYF.

The chain employs TRBV9 and TRBJ2-1; tentative D call: TRBD2 (5 bases). From germline, CDR1 is SGDLS and CDR2 YYNGEE. CDR3 size: 14 residues. Trimming took 4 bases from V and 0 from J, leaving 8 bases between them. The CDR3 loop reads CASSTGDSYNEQFF. Here the CDR3 DNA reads TGTGCCAGCAGCACCGGGGACTCCTACAATGAGCAGTTCTTC.

This chain links TRBV5-1 with TRBJ1-1; possibly TRBD1 for D (6 bases). The germline V and J ends were trimmed by 2 bases and 3 bases, with 14 bases remaining between them. The length of the CDR3 is 15 residues. Germline V gene sequence: CDR1 SGHRS, CDR2 YFSETQ. The CDR3 loop reads CASSLTQGGDTEAFF. The CDR3 DNA is TGCGCCAGCAGCTTAACACAGGGAGGGGACACTGAAGCTTTCTTT.

J is TRBJ2-7 and V is TRBV5-4; the match to TRBD2 covers 14 bases. With V trimmed by 0 bases and J by 4 bases, 6 bases remained unmatched. The CDR3 length is 17 residues. Germline assignment: CDR1 SGHNT and CDR2 YYREEE (reference sequence). CDR3 amino acids: CASSLATSGRAAYEQYF. CDR3 bases: TGTGCCAGCAGCTTGGCGACTAGCGGGAGGGCCGCGTACGAGCAGTACTTC.

This chain uses TRBV19 with TRBJ2-7; D not resolved. The CDR3 contains 14 residues. Per the germline V gene, CDR1 is LNHDA and CDR2 is SQIVND (reference sequence). The germline V and J ends were trimmed by 3 bases and 7 bases, with 16 bases remaining between them. The CDR3 reads CASSMLGDPGEQYF. CDR3 coding DNA: TGTGCCAGTAGTATGCTAGGAGACCCCGGGGAGCAGTACTTC. The variable domain in full, completed from reference TRBV19 and TRBJ2-7, reads DGGITQSPKYLFRKEGQNVTLSCEQNLNHDAMYWYRQDPGQGLRLIYYSQIVNDFQKGDIAEGYSVSREKKESFPLTVTSAQKNPTAFYLCASSMLGDPGEQYFGPGTRLTVT.

The V call is TRBV10-3, the J call TRBJ2-7, with D maybe TRBD2 (6 bases). The CDR3 sequence is 13 residues long. The V gene lost 10 bases and the J gene lost 4 bases, with 17 bases spanning the gap. Per the germline V gene, CDR1 is ENHRY and CDR2 is SYGVKD. In DNA, the CDR3 is TGTGCCACCGTTAGCGGAAGGGGATACGAGCAGTACTTC. Translated, it gives CATVSGRGYEQYF.

The J gene is TRBJ2-7, the V gene TRBV11-3, with TRBD2 identical over 12 bases. V dropped 4 bases and J dropped 0; count of bases not matched to a gene: 4. CDR3 length: 16 amino acids. Germline loops: CDR1 SGHNT, CDR2 YENEEA. In DNA, the CDR3 is TGTGCCAGCAGCTGGGGACTAGCGGGTAGCTCCTACGAGCAGTACTTC. It is translated as CASSWGLAGSSYEQYF. The full variable domain, completed using reference TRBV11-3 and TRBJ2-7, is EAGVVQSPRYKIIEKKQPVAFWCNPISGHNTLYWYLQNLGQGPELLIRYENEEAVDDSQLPKDRFSAERLKGVDSTLKIQPAELGDSAVYLCASSWGLAGSSYEQYFGPGTRLTVT.

V gene TRBV1 combines with J gene TRBJ2-7; the listed D gene, TRBD1, was not tested against the DNA. TRBV1 is a known pseudogene. The CDR3 loop spans 15 amino acids. The CDR3, as DNA: TGCACCAGCAGCCCTGGGACAGGACCCCCCCACGAGCAGTACTTC. This codes for CTSSPGTGPPHEQYF.

The rearrangement joins TRBV7-2 to TRBJ2-5, with D maybe TRBD2 (6 bases). V was pared by 5 bases and J by 1 base, with 8 bases between. The CDR3 sequence is 13 residues long. The germline V gene encodes CDR1 SGHTA and CDR2 FQGNSA. CDR3 in DNA: TGTGCCAGCAGCCCCGGGAGCCAAGAGACCCAGTACTTC. It yields the protein CASSPGSQETQYF.

The gene calls are TRBV11-2 and TRBJ1-6; 7 nucleotides align to TRBD1. The CDR3 is 15 residues long. Losses at the gene ends were 5 bases for V and 6 bases for J; bases not matched to a gene: 7. Looked up from germline, CDR1 is SGHAT and CDR2 is FQNNGV. CDR3 sequence: CASSLSGQTNSPLHF. As DNA, the CDR3 is TGTGCCAGCAGCCTCTCGGGACAGACTAATTCACCCCTCCACTTT.

The genes are TRBV6-7 and TRBJ2-7; 9 bases are a match to TRBD1. TRBV6-7 is filed as an ORF, its function uncertain. The V gene end was trimmed by 6 bases and the J gene end by 6 bases; junction bases not matched to a gene: 12. The CDR3 covers 15 residues. CDR3 sequence: CASRQPGQGSGEQYF. CDR3 coding DNA: TGTGCCAGCAGACAACCGGGACAGGGTTCGGGCGAGCAGTACTTC.

The chain couples TRBV7-9 to TRBJ2-3, with a possible D match to TRBD2 (6 bases). V dropped 5 bases and J dropped 5 bases, with 17 bases sitting between them. There are 15 residues in the CDR3. Per germline, CDR1 SEHNR and CDR2 FQNEAQ (reference sequence). The CDR3: CASSHWGTVEDTQYF. CDR3 nucleotides: TGTGCCAGCAGCCATTGGGGGACTGTAGAAGATACGCAGTATTTT. The entire variable domain, with the rest obtained from reference TRBV7-9 and TRBJ2-3, is as follows: DTGVSQNPRHKITKRGQNVTFRCDPISEHNRLYWYRQTLGQGPEFLTYFQNEAQLEKSRLLSDRFSAERPKGSFSTLEIQRTEQGDSAMYLCASSHWGTVEDTQYFGPGTRLTVL.